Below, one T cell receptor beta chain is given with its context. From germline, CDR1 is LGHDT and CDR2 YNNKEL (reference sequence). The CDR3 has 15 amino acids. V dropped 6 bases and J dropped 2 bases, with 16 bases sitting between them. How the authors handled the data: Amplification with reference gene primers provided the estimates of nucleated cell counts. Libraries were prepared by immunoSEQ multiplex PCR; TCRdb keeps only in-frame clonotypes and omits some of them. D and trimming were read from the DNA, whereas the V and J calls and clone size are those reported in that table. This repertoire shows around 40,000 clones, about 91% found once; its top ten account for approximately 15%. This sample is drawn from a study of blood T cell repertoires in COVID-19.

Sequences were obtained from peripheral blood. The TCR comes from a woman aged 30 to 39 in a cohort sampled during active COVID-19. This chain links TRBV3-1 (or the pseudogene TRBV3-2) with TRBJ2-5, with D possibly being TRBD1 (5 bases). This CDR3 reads CASRLSTGIQETQYF. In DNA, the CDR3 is TGTGCCAGCAGACTTTCTACAGGAATACAAGAGACCCAGTACTTC.